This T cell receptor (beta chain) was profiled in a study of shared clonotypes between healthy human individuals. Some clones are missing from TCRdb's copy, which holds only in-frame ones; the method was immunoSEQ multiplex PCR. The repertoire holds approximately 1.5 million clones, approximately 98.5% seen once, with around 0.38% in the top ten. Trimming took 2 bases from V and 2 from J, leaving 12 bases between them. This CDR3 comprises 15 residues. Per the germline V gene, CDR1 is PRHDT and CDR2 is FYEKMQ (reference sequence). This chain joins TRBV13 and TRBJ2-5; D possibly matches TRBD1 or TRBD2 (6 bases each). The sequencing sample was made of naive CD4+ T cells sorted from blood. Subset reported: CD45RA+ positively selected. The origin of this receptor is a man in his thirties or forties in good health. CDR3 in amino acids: CASSLWGAGQETQYF. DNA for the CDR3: TGTGCCAGCAGCTTATGGGGGGCCGGGCAAGAGACCCAGTACTTC.